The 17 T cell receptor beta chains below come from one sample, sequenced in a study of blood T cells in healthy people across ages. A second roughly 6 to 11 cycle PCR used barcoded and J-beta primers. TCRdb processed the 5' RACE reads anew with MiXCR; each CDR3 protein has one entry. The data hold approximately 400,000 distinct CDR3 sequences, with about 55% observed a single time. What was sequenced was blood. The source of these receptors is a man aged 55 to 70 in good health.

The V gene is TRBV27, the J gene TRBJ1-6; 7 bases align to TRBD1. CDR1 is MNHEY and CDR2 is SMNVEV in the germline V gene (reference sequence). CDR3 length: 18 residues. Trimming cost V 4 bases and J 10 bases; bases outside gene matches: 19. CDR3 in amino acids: CASSSQDRITPTGSPLHF. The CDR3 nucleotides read TGTGCCAGCAGTTCCCAGGACAGGATTACACCCACGGGGTCACCCCTCCACTTT.

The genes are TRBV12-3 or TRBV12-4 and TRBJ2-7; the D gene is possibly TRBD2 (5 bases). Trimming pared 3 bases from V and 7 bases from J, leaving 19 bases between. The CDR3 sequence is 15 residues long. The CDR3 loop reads CASSFEGELGREQYF. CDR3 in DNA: TGTGCCAGCAGTTTCGAGGGAGAGCTGGGCCGAGAGCAGTACTTC.

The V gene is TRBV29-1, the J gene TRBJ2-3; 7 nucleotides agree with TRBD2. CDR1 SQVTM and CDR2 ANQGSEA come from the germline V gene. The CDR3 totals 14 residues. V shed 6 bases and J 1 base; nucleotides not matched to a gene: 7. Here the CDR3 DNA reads TGCAGCGTCCCCTCTAGCGGACGCACAGATACGCAGTATTTT. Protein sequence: CSVPSSGRTDTQYF.

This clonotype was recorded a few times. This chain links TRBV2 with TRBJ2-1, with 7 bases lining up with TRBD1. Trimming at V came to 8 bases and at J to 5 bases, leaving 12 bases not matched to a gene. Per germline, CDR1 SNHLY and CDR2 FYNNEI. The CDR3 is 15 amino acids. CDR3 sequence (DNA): TGTGCCAGCCGCCGAAGACAGGGTGGAGACAATGAGCAGTTCTTC. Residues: CASRRRQGGDNEQFF.

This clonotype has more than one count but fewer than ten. Written as DNA, the CDR3 is TGTGCCAGCAGCTTAGTCGGTAACACCGGGGAGCTGTTTTTT. Its protein product is CASSLVGNTGELFF. The rearrangement joins TRBV7-2 to TRBJ2-2; D not resolved. Germline V lookup: CDR1 SGHTA, CDR2 FQGNSA. CDR3 length equals 14 residues. V was clipped by 1 base and J by 2 bases, with 5 bases between them. Full variable domain (remainder filled in from reference TRBV7-2 and TRBJ2-2): GAGVSQSPSNKVTEKGKDVELRCDPISGHTALYWYRQSLGQGLEFLIYFQGNSAPDKSGLPSDRFSAERTGGSVSTLTIQRTQQEDSAVYLCASSLVGNTGELFFGEGSRLTVL.

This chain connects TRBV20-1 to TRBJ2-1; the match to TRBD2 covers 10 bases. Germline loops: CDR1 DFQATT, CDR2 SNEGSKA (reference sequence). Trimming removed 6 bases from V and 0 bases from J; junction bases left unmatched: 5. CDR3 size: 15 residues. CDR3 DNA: TGCAGTGCACCGACTAGCGGGTCCTCCTACAATGAGCAGTTCTTC. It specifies CSAPTSGSSYNEQFF.

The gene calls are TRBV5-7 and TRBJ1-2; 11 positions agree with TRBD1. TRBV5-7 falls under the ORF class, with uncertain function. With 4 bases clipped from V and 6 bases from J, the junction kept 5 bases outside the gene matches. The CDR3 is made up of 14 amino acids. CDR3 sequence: CASSIGQGADGYTF. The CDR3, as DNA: TGTGCCAGCAGCATCGGACAGGGGGCAGATGGCTACACCTTC.

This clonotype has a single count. This chain's CDR3 is CAWRGINYGYTF. The CDR3 DNA is TGTGCCTGGAGGGGAATTAACTATGGCTACACCTTC. This chain links TRBV30 with TRBJ1-2; no reliable D call. Germline V gene sequence: CDR1 GTSNPN, CDR2 SVGIG (reference sequence). V lost 3 bases to trimming and J lost 1 base, with 6 bases between them. The CDR3 loop spans 12 amino acids.

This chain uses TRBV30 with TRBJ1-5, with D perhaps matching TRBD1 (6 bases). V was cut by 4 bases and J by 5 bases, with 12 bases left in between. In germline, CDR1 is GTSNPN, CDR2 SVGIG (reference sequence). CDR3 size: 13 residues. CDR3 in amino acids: CAWNLRTDQPQHF. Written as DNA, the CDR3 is TGTGCCTGGAACTTAAGGACAGATCAGCCCCAGCATTTT.

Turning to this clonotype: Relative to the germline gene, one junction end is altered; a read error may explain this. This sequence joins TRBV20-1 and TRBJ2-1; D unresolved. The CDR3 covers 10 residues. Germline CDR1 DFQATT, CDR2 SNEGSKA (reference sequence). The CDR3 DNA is TGCGGTGCTACGGCTGAAGAGCAGTTCTTC. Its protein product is CGATAEEQFF.

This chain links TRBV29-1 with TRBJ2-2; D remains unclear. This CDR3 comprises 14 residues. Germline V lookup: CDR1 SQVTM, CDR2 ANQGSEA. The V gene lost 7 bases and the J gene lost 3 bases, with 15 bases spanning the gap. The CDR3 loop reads CSAAAGRYTGELFF. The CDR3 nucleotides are TGCAGCGCGGCGGCCGGACGGTACACCGGGGAGCTGTTTTTT.

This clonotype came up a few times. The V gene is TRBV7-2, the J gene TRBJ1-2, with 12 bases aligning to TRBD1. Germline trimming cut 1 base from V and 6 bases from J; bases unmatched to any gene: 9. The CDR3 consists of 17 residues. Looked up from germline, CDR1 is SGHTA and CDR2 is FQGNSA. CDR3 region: CASSLGGGTGGGNGYTF. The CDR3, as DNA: TGTGCCAGCAGCTTAGGGGGGGGGACAGGGGGCGGAAATGGCTACACCTTC.

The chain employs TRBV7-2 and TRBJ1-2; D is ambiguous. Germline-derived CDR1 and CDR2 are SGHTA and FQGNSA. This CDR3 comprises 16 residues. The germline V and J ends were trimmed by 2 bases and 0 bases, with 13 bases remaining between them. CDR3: CASSLSGSEANYGYTF. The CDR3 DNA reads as TGTGCCAGCAGCTTAAGTGGCAGCGAAGCTAACTATGGCTACACCTTC.

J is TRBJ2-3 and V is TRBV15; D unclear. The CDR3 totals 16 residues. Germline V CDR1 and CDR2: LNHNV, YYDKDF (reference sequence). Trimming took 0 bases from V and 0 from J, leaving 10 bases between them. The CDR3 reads CATSRDFGGSTDTQYF. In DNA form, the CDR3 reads TGTGCCACCAGCAGAGATTTCGGCGGCAGCACAGATACGCAGTATTTT. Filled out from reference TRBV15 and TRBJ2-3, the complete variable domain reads DAMVIQNPRYQVTQFGKPVTLSCSQTLNHNVMYWYQQKSSQAPKLLFHYYDKDFNNEADTPDNFQSRRPNTSFCFLDIRSPGLGDTAMYLCATSRDFGGSTDTQYFGPGTRLTVL.

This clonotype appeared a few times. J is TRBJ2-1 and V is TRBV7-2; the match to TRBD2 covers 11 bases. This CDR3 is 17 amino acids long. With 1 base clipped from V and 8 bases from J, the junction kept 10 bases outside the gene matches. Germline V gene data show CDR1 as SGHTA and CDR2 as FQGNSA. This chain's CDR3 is CASSLGPSLAGAYEQFF. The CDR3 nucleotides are TGTGCCAGCAGCTTAGGTCCCTCACTAGCGGGAGCTTATGAGCAGTTCTTC. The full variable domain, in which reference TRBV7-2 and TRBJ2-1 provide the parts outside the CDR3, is GAGVSQSPSNKVTEKGKDVELRCDPISGHTALYWYRQSLGQGLEFLIYFQGNSAPDKSGLPSDRFSAERTGGSVSTLTIQRTQQEDSAVYLCASSLGPSLAGAYEQFFGPGTRLTVL.

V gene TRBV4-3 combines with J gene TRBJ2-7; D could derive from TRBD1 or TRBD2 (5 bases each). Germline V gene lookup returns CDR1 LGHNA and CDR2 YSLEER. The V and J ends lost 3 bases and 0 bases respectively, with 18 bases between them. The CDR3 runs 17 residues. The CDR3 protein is CASSHGTGTGSSYEQYF. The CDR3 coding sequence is TGCGCCAGCAGCCATGGAACTGGGACGGGTAGCTCCTACGAGCAGTACTTC.

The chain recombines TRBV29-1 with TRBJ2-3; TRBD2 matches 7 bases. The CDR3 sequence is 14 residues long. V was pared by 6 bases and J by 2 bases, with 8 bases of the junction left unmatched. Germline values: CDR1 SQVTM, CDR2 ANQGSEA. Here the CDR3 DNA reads TGCAGCGTCCAGACTAGCCTTAACACAGATACGCAGTATTTT. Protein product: CSVQTSLNTDTQYF.